The 14 T cell receptor beta chains below all came from one sample that was sequenced in a study of CXCR3-negative and CXCR3-positive naive CD8 T cells. Study conclusions and caveats: Hydrophobicity was higher for TRB CDR3s found in CXCR3-positive naive cells than in CXCR3-negative naive cells.

Their antigen targets remain unknown. The TRB libraries of cDNA were built by UMI-labeled 5' RACE. TCRdb reprocessed the 5' RACE reads, keeping one entry per CDR3 protein, no DNA. Recorded here are some 99,000 distinct CDR3 sequences; the top ten clones represent less than 1.1%. Sequencing input: naive CXCR3+ CD8+ T cells from blood. Stated subset: CD45RO-CCR7+CD27+CD95- naive CD8+ T cells expressing CXCR3 (TNR3+). Receptors originate from a human donor in good health. Some clones in this sample may be carry-over from other donors' samples.

The gene calls are TRBV28 and TRBJ2-3; the D call of TRBD1 rests on TCRdb alone, since no DNA is present to check it. The CDR3 totals 15 residues. In germline, CDR1 is MDHEN, CDR2 SYDVKM. The CDR3 sequence is CASTPAGGSTDTQYF.

The chain combines TRBV5-1 with TRBJ2-5; absent DNA, TCRdb's TRBD2 call cannot be checked. The CDR3 is 17 amino acids. Per the germline V gene, CDR1 is SGHRS and CDR2 is YFSETQ. The CDR3 protein is CASSFGARGGAMETQYF.

CDR3 sequence reads: CASSLAGTGYEQYF. The chain combines TRBV7-2 with TRBJ2-7; the D call from TCRdb, TRBD1, cannot be confirmed without DNA. This CDR3 has 14 amino acids. CDR1 SGHTA and CDR2 FQGNSA come from the germline V gene.

The chain is built from TRBV7-3 and TRBJ2-1; TCRdb's D gene call, TRBD2, goes unchecked for lack of DNA. CDR1 is SGHTA, CDR2 FQGTGA, per germline. This CDR3 region has 13 residues. CDR3 region: CASSLGGANEQFF. Full variable domain (missing parts from reference TRBV7-3 and TRBJ2-1): GAGVSQTPSNKVTEKGKYVELRCDPISGHTALYWYRQSLGQGPEFLIYFQGTGAADDSGLPNDRFFAVRPEGSVSTLKIQRTERGDSAVYLCASSLGGANEQFFGPGTRLTVL.

The rearrangement joins TRBV7-6 to TRBJ2-5; the TCRdb call, TRBD2, lacks DNA for checking. The germline V gene encodes CDR1 SGHVS and CDR2 FNYEAQ. The CDR3 is made up of 18 amino acids. The CDR3 spells CASSPWLAGGSSGETQYF.

This sequence joins TRBV12-3 or TRBV12-4 and TRBJ2-7; TCRdb picks TRBD2, but there is no DNA to check that call. This CDR3 is built from 14 residues. The CDR3 sequence: CASSPPSQPYEQYF.

The chain links TRBV6-5 to TRBJ2-1. This CDR3 region has 13 residues. The germline V gene encodes CDR1 MNHEY and CDR2 SVGAGI. The CDR3 loop reads CASGITAYNEQFF.

The chain combines TRBV6-5 with TRBJ2-1; the TRBD2 assignment by TCRdb is unverifiable without DNA. The CDR3 has 18 residues. CDR1 is MNHEY, CDR2 SVGAGI, per germline. This CDR3 is CASKNRGLAGGPGIEQFF.

The chain combines TRBV2 with TRBJ2-5; the TRBD1 assignment by TCRdb is unverifiable without DNA. The germline gives CDR1 SNHLY, CDR2 FYNNEI. CDR3 length: 16 amino acids. This CDR3 reads CASSEGRPSAVETQYF.

CDR3 region: CASADGGYYEQYF. The chain recombines TRBV5-1 with TRBJ2-7; TCRdb returns TRBD1, unconfirmable since there is no DNA. Germline V gives CDR1 SGHRS, CDR2 YFSETQ. The CDR3 loop spans 13 amino acids.

The chain uses TRBV12-5 and TRBJ2-7; TCRdb calls TRBD1, which cannot be checked without DNA. Germline V gives CDR1 LGHNT, CDR2 FRNRAP. This CDR3 is built from 18 residues. CDR3 in amino acids: CASGLKTGTGGSWYEQYF.

This chain links TRBV29-1 with TRBJ1-2; TCRdb returns TRBD1, unconfirmable since there is no DNA. This CDR3 spans 12 amino acids. The germline CDR1 and CDR2 sequences are SQVTM and ANQGSEA. The CDR3: CSVPRRGGGYTF.

J is TRBJ2-7 and V is TRBV20-1; TCRdb's D call, TRBD1, is unchecked because there is no DNA. The CDR3 is 13 residues long. Germline V gives CDR1 DFQATT, CDR2 SNEGSKA (reference sequence). CDR3 protein: CSALQGYSYEQYF.

This chain uses TRBV4-1 with TRBJ2-2; TCRdb's D call of TRBD1 is untestable without DNA. Germline V lookup: CDR1 MGHRA, CDR2 YSYEKL. There are 15 residues in the CDR3. CDR3 sequence: CASSRSGEGTGELFF.